This is a list of T cell receptor beta chains from one sample in a study of T-cell reconstitution after alpha-beta-depleted transplantation in children. Each CDR3 protein gets one entry after TCRdb re-called the PCR reads with MiXCR. The table records 90,000 to 100,000 distinct CDR3 sequences, under 25% of them present only once. Sequenced here: PBMCs, sampled before TCRalphabeta/CD19-depleted stem cell transplant. Every receptor here comes from a boy between 2 and 10 years old with acute lymphoblastic leukemia, due to receive a stem cell transplant. CDR3s include the opening cysteine and the closing phenylalanine or tryptophan. Fields, in order: D gene, J gene, V gene, clone size, CDR3 protein, CDR3 DNA. D genes are given only for firm matches. Clone size is not always given. Where it is, it says once, few, many or a class for expanded clones.

>-|TRBJ1-3|TRBV6-1|many
CASSPGRRGTTGVNTIYF
TGTGCCAGCAGCCCCGGAAGAAGGGGAACCACGGGAGTGAACACCATATATTTT
>-|TRBJ2-2|TRBV25-1|-
CASSEFLANTGELFF
TGTGCCAGCAGTGAATTTCTAGCGAACACCGGGGAGCTGTTTTTT
>TRBD2|TRBJ2-5|TRBV5-1|few
CASSSSGGEGKTQYF
TGCGCCAGCAGCTCTAGCGGAGGGGAAGGGAAGACCCAGTACTTC
>-|TRBJ2-1|TRBV4-3|-
CASSQGMEYNEQFF
TGCGCCAGCAGCCAAGGAATGGAATACAATGAGCAGTTCTTC
>TRBD1|TRBJ1-2|TRBV27|-
CASRTRDREGVANYGYTF
TGTGCCAGCAGGACCCGGGACAGGGAGGGGGTAGCTAACTATGGCTACACCTTC
>-|TRBJ2-1|TRBV7-8|few
CASSSTRFLYNEQFF
TGTGCCAGCAGCTCGACTAGATTTTTGTACAATGAGCAGTTCTTC
>TRBD2|TRBJ2-1|TRBV6-4|-
CASSVSSGRALEQFF
TGTGCCAGCAGTGTATCTAGCGGGAGGGCCCTGGAGCAGTTCTTC
>-|TRBJ2-1|TRBV4-1|few
CASSQGDDGYEQFF
TGCGCCAGCAGCCAAGGGGACGACGGATACGAGCAGTTCTTC
>TRBD2|TRBJ2-1|TRBV4-3|few
CASSRLAGEHTNEQFF
TGCGCCAGCAGCCGACTAGCGGGGGAACACACTAATGAGCAGTTCTTC
>-|TRBJ1-2|TRBV10-3|-
CAISDTVNYGYTF
TGTGCCATCAGCGACACCGTTAACTATGGCTACACCTTC
>-|TRBJ2-1|TRBV20-1|-
CSAPFATSYNEQFF
TGCAGTGCTCCGTTCGCGACCTCCTACAATGAGCAGTTCTTC
>TRBD2|TRBJ2-1|TRBV5-1|many
CASSPGLAEDEQFF
TGCGCCAGCAGCCCGGGACTAGCGGAAGATGAGCAGTTCTTC
>TRBD2|TRBJ2-7|TRBV18|few
CASSPPSGRYEQYF
TGTGCCAGCTCACCGCCTAGCGGGCGGTACGAGCAGTACTTC
>-|TRBJ1-4|TRBV2|once
CASRIQGSTNEKLFF
TGTGCCAGCAGAATACAGGGATCAACTAATGAAAAACTGTTTTTT
>-|TRBJ2-1|TRBV5-1|many
CASSLTATKSNEQFF
TGCGCCAGCAGCTTGACAGCCACCAAGAGCAATGAGCAGTTCTTC
>TRBD2|TRBJ2-1|TRBV5-1|many
CASSPTLADVYNEQFF
TGCGCCAGCAGCCCGACGCTAGCGGACGTTTACAATGAGCAGTTCTTC
>TRBD2|TRBJ2-1|TRBV6-1|few
CASSDLGRGLAYNEQFF
TGTGCCAGCAGTGACCTAGGTCGGGGACTAGCTTACAATGAGCAGTTCTTC
>-|TRBJ2-1|TRBV7-9|-
CASSVDPNEQFF
TGTGCCAGCAGCGTAGACCCTAATGAGCAGTTCTTC
>-|TRBJ1-5|TRBV6-5|few
CASSYSWQGNQPQHF
TGTGCCAGCAGTTACTCGTGGCAGGGGAATCAGCCCCAGCATTTT
>-|TRBJ2-3|TRBV4-2|many
CASSQVGQGRGGVDRTQYF
TGTGCCAGCAGCCAAGTCGGTCAGGGGCGCGGCGGAGTGGACCGTACGCAGTATTTT
>-|TRBJ1-4|TRBV28|-
CASNPISGDEKLFF
TGTGCCAGCAATCCAATCTCGGGGGACGAAAAACTGTTTTTT
>-|TRBJ1-2|TRBV5-4|few
CASSLIDDGYTF
TGTGCCAGCAGCTTGATAGATGATGGCTACACCTTC
>TRBD2|TRBJ2-1|TRBV20-1|few
CSASETSGVYNEQFF
TGCAGTGCTTCAGAGACTAGCGGAGTGTACAATGAGCAGTTCTTC
>TRBD2|TRBJ2-7|TRBV5-1|few
CASSLGRLADYEQYF
TGCGCCAGCAGCTTGGGAAGGCTAGCGGACTACGAGCAGTACTTC
>TRBD1|TRBJ1-4|TRBV7-8|few
CASSLVVQGATNEKLFF
TGTGCCAGCAGCTTAGTTGTACAGGGGGCAACTAATGAAAAACTGTTTTTT
>-|TRBJ2-1|TRBV7-7|-
CASSLSLAGEQFF
TGTGCCAGCAGCTTATCCCTAGCAGGGGAGCAGTTCTTC
>-|TRBJ2-1|TRBV5-1|-
CASRGGEGYNEQFF
TGCGCCAGCAGGGGGGGAGAGGGATACAATGAGCAGTTCTTC
>-|TRBJ1-4|TRBV5-1|few
CASSLDWTQTEKLFF
TGCGCCAGCAGCTTGGACTGGACTCAAACTGAAAAACTGTTTTTT
>-|TRBJ2-3|TRBV11-2|few
CASSLEQGGSDTQYF
TGTGCCAGCAGCTTAGAACAAGGGGGGAGCGATACGCAGTATTTT
>TRBD1|TRBJ2-1|TRBV15|-
CATSRRDRAYNEQFF
TGTGCCACCAGCCGCCGGGACAGGGCGTACAATGAGCAGTTCTTC
>-|TRBJ2-1|TRBV5-1|-
CASSFVQTHNEQFF
TGCGCCAGCAGCTTTGTACAGACCCACAATGAGCAGTTCTTC
>-|TRBJ1-5|TRBV4-1|few
CASSQVRMTGANQPQHF
TGCGCCAGCAGCCAAGTCCGCATGACAGGAGCAAATCAGCCCCAGCATTTT
>-|TRBJ2-5|TRBV7-8|-
CASSLVGGGETQYF
TGTGCCAGCAGCTTAGTCGGCGGGGGCGAGACCCAGTACTTC
>-|TRBJ1-1|TRBV28|-
CASTFIHRPEAFF
TGTGCCAGCACTTTCATCCACCGCCCTGAAGCTTTCTTT
>TRBD2|TRBJ2-5|TRBV15|few
CATSRDLGGRETQYF
TGTGCCACCAGCAGAGATTTGGGCGGGAGGGAGACCCAGTACTTC
>-|TRBJ2-1|TRBV24-1|few
CATSGSGPAGYNEQFF
TGTGCCACCAGTGGGAGCGGACCGGCGGGGTACAATGAGCAGTTCTTC
>TRBD2|TRBJ2-7|TRBV6-1|-
CASSEGSGSSYEQYF
TGTGCCAGCAGTGAAGGTAGCGGGAGCTCCTACGAGCAGTACTTC
>-|TRBJ2-3|TRBV3-1|few
CASSQGDGEVDTQYF
TGTGCCAGCAGCCAAGGGGACGGGGAAGTGGATACGCAGTATTTT
>-|TRBJ1-1|TRBV20-1|-
CSASPGRVTYEAFF
TGCAGTGCTAGTCCAGGCCGGGTGACCTATGAAGCTTTCTTT
>-|TRBJ2-5|TRBV20-1|few
CSASGAPPFQETQYF
TGCAGTGCTAGCGGGGCACCCCCCTTCCAAGAGACCCAGTACTTC
>-|TRBJ2-7|TRBV5-1|-
CASSYGDVEQYF
TGCGCCAGCAGCTACGGCGACGTCGAGCAGTACTTC
>-|TRBJ2-2|TRBV6-2/TRBV6-3|few
CASSPTQGYYTGELFF
TGTGCCAGCAGCCCGACTCAGGGCTATTACACCGGGGAGCTGTTTTTT
>-|TRBJ2-2|TRBV12-3/TRBV12-4|few
CASSLGDTGELFF
TGTGCCAGCAGTTTGGGAGACACCGGGGAGCTGTTTTTT
>-|TRBJ2-4|TRBV18|-
CASSPERAKNIQYF
TGTGCCAGCTCACCTGAACGGGCCAAAAACATTCAGTACTTC
>TRBD2|TRBJ2-5|TRBV13|-
CASSSSGGFETQYF
TGTGCCAGCAGCTCTAGCGGAGGGTTTGAGACCCAGTACTTC
>-|TRBJ2-3|TRBV11-2|-
CASSPRARVSTDTQYF
TGTGCCAGCAGCCCCCGGGCCAGGGTGAGCACAGATACGCAGTATTTT
>TRBD2|TRBJ2-7|TRBV7-3|few
CASSASGGVGYEQYF
TGTGCCAGCAGCGCTAGCGGAGGGGTTGGGTACGAGCAGTACTTC
>-|TRBJ2-5|TRBV5-5|-
CASREGRLQFKETQYF
TGTGCCAGCAGAGAGGGACGCCTCCAGTTTAAAGAGACCCAGTACTTC